This T cell receptor (beta chain) was captured by sequencing in a study of technical replicates of blood from a handful of donors. Germline CDR1 reads MNHEY; CDR2 reads SMNVEV (reference sequence). The CDR3 length is 16 residues. V was clipped by 6 bases and J by 7 bases; unmatched bases: 10. The protocol was immunoSEQ multiplex PCR, while the TCRdb copy is restricted to in-frame clones and leaves out a portion. The sample lists 11,000 to 15,000 clones, around four fifths occurring once. This clone was seen more than once but under ten times. Sequencing was carried out using PBMCs. This rearrangement joins TRBV27 to TRBJ2-2; 11 bases match TRBD1. The clonotype comes from a human donor in good health. The CDR3 DNA reads TGTGCCAGCAGCCCGCGGGACAGGGGGGATGGCGGGGAGCTGTTTTTT. Its translation is CASSPRDRGDGGELFF.